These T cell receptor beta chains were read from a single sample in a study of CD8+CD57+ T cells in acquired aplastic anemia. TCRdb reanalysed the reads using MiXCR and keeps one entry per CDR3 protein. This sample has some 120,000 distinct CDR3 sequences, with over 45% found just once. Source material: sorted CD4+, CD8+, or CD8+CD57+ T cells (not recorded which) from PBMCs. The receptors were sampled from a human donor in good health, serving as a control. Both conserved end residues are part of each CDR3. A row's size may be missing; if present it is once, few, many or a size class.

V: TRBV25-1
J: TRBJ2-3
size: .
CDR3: CASSERTGGLDTQYF

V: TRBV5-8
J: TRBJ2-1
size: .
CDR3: CASSFRDRPNEQFF

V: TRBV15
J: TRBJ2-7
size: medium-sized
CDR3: CATSRVVAPYEQYF

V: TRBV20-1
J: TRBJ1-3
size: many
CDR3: CSASRGWSGNTIYF

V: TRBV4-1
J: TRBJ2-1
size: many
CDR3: CASRLEGQKYNEQFF

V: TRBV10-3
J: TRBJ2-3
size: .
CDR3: CAISARISSTDTQYF

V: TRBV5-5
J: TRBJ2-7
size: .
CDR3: CASSQGQGSEQYF

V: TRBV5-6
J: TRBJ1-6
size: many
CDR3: CASRAWGRGANSPLHF

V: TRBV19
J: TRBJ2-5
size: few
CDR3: CASSMGGTAQDGEYF

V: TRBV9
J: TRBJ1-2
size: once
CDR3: CASSTTGQGRNYGYTF

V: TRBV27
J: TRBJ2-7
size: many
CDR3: CASRPRGPAVYEQYF

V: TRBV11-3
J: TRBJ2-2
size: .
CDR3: CASSARDPGELFF

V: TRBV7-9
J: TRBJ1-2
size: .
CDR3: CASSEAGTDYGYTF

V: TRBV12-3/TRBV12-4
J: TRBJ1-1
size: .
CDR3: CASSSGQGSTEAFF

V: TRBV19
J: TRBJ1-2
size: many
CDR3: CASSSIQGAAGYGYTF

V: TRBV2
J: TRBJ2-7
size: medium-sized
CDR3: CASSAGDIVGIEQYF

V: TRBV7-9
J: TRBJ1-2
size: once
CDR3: CASSPGRTYGYTF

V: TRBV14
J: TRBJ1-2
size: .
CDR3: CASSQSHYGYTF

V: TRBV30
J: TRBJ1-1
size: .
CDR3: CAWRTGLNTEAFF

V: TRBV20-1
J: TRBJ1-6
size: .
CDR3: CSARSEEQSNSPLHF

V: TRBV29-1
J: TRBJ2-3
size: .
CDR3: CSVPLDRGPGDTQYF

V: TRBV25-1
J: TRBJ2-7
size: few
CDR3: CASSRTGEDYEQYF

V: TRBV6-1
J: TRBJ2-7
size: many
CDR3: CASRRQGARIYEQYF

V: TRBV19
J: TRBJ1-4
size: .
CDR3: CASSILRVGEKLFF

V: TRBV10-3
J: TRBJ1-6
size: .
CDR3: CAIKGGQEVPLHF

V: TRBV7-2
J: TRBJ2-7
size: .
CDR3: CASSLVASGGTYEQYF

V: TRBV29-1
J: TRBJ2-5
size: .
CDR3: CSVEDRDQETQYF

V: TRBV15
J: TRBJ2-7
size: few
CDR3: CATSRDTGQGVSYEQYF

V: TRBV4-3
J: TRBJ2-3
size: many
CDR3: CASSQDLAAPDTQYF

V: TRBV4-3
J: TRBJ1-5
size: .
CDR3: CASSQDWRSPNQPQHF

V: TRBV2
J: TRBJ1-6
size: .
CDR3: CASSTDRNSPLHF

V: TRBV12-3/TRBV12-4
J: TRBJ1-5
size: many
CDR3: CASSQNRGSNQPQHF

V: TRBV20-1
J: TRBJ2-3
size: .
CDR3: CSAQDRRTDTQYF

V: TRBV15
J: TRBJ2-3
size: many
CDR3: CATSREILAGKTDTQYF

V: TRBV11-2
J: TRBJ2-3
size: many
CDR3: CASSLDLSSTDTQYF

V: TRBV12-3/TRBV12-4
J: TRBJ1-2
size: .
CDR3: CASTPQTGKGDGYTF

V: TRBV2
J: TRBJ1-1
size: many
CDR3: CASSGVGGANTEAFF

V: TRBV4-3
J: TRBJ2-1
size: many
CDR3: CASSQDMGAYNEQFF

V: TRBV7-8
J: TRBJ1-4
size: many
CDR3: CASSPQTGRGEKLFF

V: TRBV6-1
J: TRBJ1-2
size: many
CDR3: CASSPPRKTGVPWDGYTF

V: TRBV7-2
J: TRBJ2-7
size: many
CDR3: CASSFRGGYEQYF

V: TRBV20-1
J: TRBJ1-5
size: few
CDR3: CSASSPDRGSDPQHF

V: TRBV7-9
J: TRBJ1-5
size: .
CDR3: CASSIDLGNQPQHF

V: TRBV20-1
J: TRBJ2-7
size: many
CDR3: CSASPPAGVSYEQYF

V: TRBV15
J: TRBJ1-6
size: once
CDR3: CATSRTGLSSPLHF

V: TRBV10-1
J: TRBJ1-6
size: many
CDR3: CASSVVPGPGRPLHF